This TCR beta chain was identified in a study of OX40 agonist ivuxolimab in advanced cancers. Produced via immunoSEQ multiplex PCR; TCRdb's table is partial and in-frame only. Of around 110,000 clones listed, roughly 90% are singletons. The CDR3 is made up of 14 amino acids. The germline V gene has CDR1 SGHTA and CDR2 FQGTGA. The V end was cut by 5 bases, the J end by 0 bases, with 9 bases between. V usage is TRBV7-3 and J usage is TRBJ2-3, with unresolved D. The source was CD4+ or CD8+ T cells sorted from blood, collected in a trial of the OX40 agonist ivuxolimab. This TCR came from an adult with an advanced solid tumor such as melanoma, head and neck, liver or kidney cancer. CDR3 DNA: TGTGCCAGCAGCCCCCTTACTAGCACAGATACGCAGTATTTT. Amino acids: CASSPLTSTDTQYF.